This record looks at one T cell receptor beta chain sequence and its context. The antigen is not known. The data derive from a study of T-cell memory formation after mild COVID-19. TCRdb reanalysed the 5' RACE reads using MiXCR and keeps one entry per CDR3 protein. The repertoire consists of roughly 620,000 distinct CDR3 sequences, with roughly 18% occurring once and the leading ten covering about 11%. CDR1 LGHNA and CDR2 YNFKEQ come from the germline V gene. This CDR3 has 13 amino acids. Trimming took 1 base from V and 10 from J; bases not matched to a gene: 6. Points from the study as a whole: Cross-reactive memory seemingly joined, as some responding clones were found in pre-infection memory.

The J gene is TRBJ1-1, the V gene TRBV4-2; TRBD1 matches 7 bases. This TCR was recovered from an adult woman who had mild COVID-19 (a few samples of this study predate the infection). Cell type and time point are not known. The specimen was PBMCs or a T cell subset sorted from them (not recorded which). The CDR3 DNA sequence: TGTGCCAGCAGCCAAGGGGAGGGACAGAGAGCTTTCTTT. This gives the protein CASSQGEGQRAFF.